The subject of this entry is one T cell receptor (beta chain). The sample comes from a study of PD-L1 blockade in urothelial cancer. Generated by immunoSEQ multiplex PCR, the TCRdb table keeps only in-frame clones and is missing some. The sample carries tens of thousands of clones, 75% to 90% recorded once. The sample's time point: pretreatment peripheral blood. The diagnosis in patients was locally advanced or metastatic urothelial carcinoma. The CDR3 loop spans 14 amino acids. The V end was cut by 2 bases, the J end by 1 base, with 9 bases between. CDR1 is WNHNN, CDR2 SYGVQD, per germline (reference sequence).

This TCR was recovered from a man in his fifties with urothelial cancer. V is TRBV10-1 and J is TRBJ2-7; a possible D gene is TRBD2 (6 bases). The sample here was PBMCs, taken around atezolizumab (anti-PD-L1) treatment. The CDR3 DNA follows: TGCGCCAGCAGTGAGCACGGAGGGTCCTACGAGCAGTACGTC. Amino acid sequence: CASSEHGGSYEQYV.